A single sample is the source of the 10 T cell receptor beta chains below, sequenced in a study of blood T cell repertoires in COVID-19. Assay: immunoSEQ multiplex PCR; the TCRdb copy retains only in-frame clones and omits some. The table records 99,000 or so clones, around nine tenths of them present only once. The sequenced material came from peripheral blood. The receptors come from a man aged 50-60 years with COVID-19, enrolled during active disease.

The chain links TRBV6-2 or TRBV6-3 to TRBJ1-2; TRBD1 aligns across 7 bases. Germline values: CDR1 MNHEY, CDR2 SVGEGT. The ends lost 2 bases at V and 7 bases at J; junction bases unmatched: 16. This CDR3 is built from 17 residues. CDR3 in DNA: TGTGCCAGCAGTTACCCCCCGACAGGGTCAAACGCCGCTGGCTACACCTTC. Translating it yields CASSYPPTGSNAAGYTF.

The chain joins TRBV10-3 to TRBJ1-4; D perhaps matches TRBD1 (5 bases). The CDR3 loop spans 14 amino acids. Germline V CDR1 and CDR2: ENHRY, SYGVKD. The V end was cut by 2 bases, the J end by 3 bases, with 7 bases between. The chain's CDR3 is CAISEGAANEKLFF. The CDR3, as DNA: TGTGCCATCAGTGAGGGGGCAGCTAATGAAAAACTGTTTTTT.

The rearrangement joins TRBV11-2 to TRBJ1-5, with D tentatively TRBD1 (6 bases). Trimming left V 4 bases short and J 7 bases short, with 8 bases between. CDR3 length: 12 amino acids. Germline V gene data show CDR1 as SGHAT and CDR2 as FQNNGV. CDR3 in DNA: TGTGCCAGCAGCTCCGGACAGCAGCCCCAGCATTTT. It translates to CASSSGQQPQHF.

As DNA, the CDR3 is TGTGCCAGCAGCGTAGATCTAGCGGGGGTACCCCAGACGCAGTATTTT. Amino acid sequence: CASSVDLAGVPQTQYF. The gene calls are TRBV9 and TRBJ2-3; 10 positions agree with TRBD2. The J segment lost 9 bases and the V segment lost 0 bases, leaving 10 bases of the junction unmatched. Germline CDR1 and CDR2: SGDLS and YYNGEE. The CDR3 contains 16 residues.

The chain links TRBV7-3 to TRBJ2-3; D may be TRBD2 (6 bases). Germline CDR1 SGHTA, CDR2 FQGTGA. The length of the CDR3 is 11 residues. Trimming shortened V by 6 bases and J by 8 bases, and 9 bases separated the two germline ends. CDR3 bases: TGTGCCAGCAGTTCGGGAGTTACGCAGTATTTT. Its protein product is CASSSGVTQYF.

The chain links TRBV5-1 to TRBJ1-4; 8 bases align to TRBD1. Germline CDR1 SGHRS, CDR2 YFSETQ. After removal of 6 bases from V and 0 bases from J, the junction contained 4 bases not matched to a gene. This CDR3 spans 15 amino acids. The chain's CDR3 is CASTGTGATNEKLFF. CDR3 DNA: TGCGCCAGCACCGGGACAGGTGCAACTAATGAAAAACTGTTTTTT.

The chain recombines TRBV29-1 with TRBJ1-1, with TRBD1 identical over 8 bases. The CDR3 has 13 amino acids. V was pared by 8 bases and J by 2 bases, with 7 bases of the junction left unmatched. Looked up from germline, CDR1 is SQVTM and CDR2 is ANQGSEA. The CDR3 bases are TGCAGCCCACAGACAGGGGAAAACACTGAAGCTTTCTTT. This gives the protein CSPQTGENTEAFF.

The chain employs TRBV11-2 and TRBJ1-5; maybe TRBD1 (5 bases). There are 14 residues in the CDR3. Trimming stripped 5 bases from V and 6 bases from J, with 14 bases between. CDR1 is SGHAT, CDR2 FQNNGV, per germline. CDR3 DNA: TGTGCCAGCAGCCCGCCGGGGGTTGTTCAGCCCCAGCATTTT. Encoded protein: CASSPPGVVQPQHF.

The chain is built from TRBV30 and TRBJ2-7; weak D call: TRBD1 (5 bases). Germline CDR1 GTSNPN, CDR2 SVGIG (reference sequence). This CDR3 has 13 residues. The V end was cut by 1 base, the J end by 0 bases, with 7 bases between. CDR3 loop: CAWSEDNSYEQYF. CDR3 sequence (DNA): TGTGCCTGGAGTGAGGACAACTCCTACGAGCAGTACTTC.

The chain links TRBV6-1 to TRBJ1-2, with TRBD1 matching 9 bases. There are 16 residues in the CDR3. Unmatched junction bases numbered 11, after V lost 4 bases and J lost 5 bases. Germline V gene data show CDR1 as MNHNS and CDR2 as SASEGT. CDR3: CASSVNSYRGQYGYTF. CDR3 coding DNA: TGTGCCAGCAGTGTCAACAGTTACAGGGGGCAATATGGCTACACCTTC.